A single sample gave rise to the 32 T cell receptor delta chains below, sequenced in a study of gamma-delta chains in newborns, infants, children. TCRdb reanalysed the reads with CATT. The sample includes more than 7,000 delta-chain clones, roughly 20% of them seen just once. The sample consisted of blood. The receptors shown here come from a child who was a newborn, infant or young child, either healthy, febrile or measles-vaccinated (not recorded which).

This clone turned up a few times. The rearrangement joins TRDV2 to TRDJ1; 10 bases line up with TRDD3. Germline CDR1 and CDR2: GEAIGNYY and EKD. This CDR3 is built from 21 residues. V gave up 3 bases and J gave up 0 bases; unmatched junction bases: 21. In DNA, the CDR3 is TGTGCCTGTGACTTATTGGTCCCCATCTCTACTGGGGGATCCCACACCGATAAACTCATCTTT. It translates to CACDLLVPISTGGSHTDKLIF.

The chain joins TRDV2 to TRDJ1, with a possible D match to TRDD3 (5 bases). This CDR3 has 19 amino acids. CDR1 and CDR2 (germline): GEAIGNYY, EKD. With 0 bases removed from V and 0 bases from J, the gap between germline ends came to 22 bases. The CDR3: CACDTVYVSGGNYTDKLIF. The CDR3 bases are TGTGCCTGTGACACCGTGTACGTCTCCGGGGGTAACTACACCGATAAACTCATCTTT.

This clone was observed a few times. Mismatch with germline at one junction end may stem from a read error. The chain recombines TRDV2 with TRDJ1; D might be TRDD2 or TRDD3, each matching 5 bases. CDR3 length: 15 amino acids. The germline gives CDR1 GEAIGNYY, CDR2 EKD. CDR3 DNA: TGTGCCTGTGACACCGTTGGGGCCTACACCTATAAACTCATCTTT. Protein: CACDTVGAYTYKLIF.

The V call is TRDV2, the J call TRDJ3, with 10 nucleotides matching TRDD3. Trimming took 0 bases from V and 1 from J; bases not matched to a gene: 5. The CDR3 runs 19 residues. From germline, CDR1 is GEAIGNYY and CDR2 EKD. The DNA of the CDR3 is TGTGCCTGTGACACCGGTACTGGGGGATGGTCCTGGGACACCCGACAGATGTTTTTC. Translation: CACDTGTGGWSWDTRQMFF.

CDR3: CACDTVGDTWVTDKLIF. The CDR3 nucleotides are TGTGCCTGTGACACCGTGGGGGATACTTGGGTCACCGATAAACTCATCTTT. The rearrangement links TRDV2 to TRDJ1, with 10 bases matching TRDD3. V was clipped by 0 bases and J by 1 base; unmatched bases: 7. CDR1 is GEAIGNYY, CDR2 EKD, per germline. There are 17 residues in the CDR3.

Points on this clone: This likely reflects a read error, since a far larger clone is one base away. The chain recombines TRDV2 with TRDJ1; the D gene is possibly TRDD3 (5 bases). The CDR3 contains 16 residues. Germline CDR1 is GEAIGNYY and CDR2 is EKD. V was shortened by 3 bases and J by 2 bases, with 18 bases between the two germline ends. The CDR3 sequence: CACDVMGTSGTDKLIF. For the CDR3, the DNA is TGTGCCTGTGACGTAATGGGGACGTCAGGGACCGATAAACTCATCTTT.

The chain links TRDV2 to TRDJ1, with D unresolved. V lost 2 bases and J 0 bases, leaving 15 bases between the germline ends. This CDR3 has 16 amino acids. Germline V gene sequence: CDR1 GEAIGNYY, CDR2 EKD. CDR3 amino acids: CACDIVTSGDTDKLIF. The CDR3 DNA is TGTGCCTGTGACATCGTCACGAGCGGGGACACCGATAAACTCATCTTT.

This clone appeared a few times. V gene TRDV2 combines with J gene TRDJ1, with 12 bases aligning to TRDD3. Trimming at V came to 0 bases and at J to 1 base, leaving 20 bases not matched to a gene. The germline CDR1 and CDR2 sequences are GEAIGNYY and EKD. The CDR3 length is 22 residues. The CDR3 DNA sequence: TGTGCCTGTGACACCGTAGGGGGTACGTTCTTACTGGGGGATACAACCACCGATAAACTCATCTTT. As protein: CACDTVGGTFLLGDTTTDKLIF.

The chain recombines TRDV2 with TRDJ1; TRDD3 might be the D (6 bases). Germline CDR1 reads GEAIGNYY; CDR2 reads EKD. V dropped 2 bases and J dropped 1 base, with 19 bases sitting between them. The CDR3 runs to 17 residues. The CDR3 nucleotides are TGTGCCTGTGACAAAGTTGGGGATTTGGGAGGCACCGATAAACTCATCTTT. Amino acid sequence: CACDKVGDLGGTDKLIF.

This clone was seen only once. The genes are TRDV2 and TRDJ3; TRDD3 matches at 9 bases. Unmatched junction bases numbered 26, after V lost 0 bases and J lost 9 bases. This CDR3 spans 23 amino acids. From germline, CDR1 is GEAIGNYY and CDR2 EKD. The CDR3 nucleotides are TGTGCCTGTGACACCACAGGTACTGGGGGAACCGGCCGATTTTCCCGGGGCACCCGACAGATGTTTTTC. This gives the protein CACDTTGTGGTGRFSRGTRQMFF.

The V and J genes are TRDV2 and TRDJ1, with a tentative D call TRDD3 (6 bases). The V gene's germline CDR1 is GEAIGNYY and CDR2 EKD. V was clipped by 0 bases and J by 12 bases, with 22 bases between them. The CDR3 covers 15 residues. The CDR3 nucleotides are TGTGCCTGTGACACCGTGGGGGGAGCGGCCGATAACATCATCTTT. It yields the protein CACDTVGGAADNIIF.

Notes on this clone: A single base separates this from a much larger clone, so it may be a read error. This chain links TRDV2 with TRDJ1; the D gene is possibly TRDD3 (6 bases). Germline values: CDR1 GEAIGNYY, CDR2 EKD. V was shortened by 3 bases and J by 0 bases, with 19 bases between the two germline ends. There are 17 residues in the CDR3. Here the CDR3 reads CACDQMGGPKYTDKLIF. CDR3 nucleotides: TGTGCCTGTGACCAAATGGGGGGACCAAAGTACACCGATAAACTCATCTTT.

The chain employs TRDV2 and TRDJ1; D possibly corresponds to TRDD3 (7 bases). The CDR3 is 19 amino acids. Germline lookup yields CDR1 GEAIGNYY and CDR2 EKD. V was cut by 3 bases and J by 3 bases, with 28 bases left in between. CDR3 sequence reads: CACDGLPRGGLGGSDKLIF. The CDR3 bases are TGTGCCTGTGACGGCCTTCCACGGGGAGGGCTGGGGGGATCCGATAAACTCATCTTT.

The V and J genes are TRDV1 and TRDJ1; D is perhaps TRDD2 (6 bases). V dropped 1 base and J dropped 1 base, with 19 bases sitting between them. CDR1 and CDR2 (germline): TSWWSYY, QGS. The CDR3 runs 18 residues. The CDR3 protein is CALGERHLPHTGTDKLIF. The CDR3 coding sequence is TGTGCTCTTGGGGAACGTCACCTTCCACATACGGGCACCGATAAACTCATCTTT.

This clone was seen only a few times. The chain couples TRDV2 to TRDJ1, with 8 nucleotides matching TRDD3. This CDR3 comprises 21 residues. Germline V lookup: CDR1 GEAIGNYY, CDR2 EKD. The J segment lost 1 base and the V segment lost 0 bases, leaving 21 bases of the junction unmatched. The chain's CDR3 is CACDTVEIGRTGGPPTDKLIF. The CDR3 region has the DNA TGTGCCTGTGACACCGTGGAGATAGGTCGTACTGGGGGTCCCCCCACCGATAAACTCATCTTT.

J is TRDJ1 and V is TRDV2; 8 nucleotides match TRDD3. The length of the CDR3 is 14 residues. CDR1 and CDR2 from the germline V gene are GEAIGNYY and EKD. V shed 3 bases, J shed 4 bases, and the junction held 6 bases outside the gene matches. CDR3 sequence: CACDVLGGSDKLIF. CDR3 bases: TGTGCCTGTGACGTACTGGGGGGGAGCGATAAACTCATCTTT.

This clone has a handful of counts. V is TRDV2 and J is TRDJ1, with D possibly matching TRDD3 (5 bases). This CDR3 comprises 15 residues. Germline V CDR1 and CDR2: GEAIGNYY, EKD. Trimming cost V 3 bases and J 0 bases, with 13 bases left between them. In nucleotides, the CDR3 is TGTGCCTGTGACCCCGTAGGGGGGTACACCGATAAACTCATCTTT. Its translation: CACDPVGGYTDKLIF.

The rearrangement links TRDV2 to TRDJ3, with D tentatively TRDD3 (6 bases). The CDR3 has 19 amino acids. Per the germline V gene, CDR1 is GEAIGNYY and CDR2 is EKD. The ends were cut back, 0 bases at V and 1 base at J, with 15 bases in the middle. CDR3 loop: CACDTAGGGFSWDTRQMFF. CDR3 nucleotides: TGTGCCTGTGACACCGCCGGGGGAGGGTTTTCCTGGGACACCCGACAGATGTTTTTC.

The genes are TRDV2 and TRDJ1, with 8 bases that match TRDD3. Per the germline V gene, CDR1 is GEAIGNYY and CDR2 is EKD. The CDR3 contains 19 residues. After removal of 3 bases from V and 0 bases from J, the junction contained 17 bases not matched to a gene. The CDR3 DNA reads TGTGCCTGTGACTCAGTAGGTCTGGGGGAAACAAACTACACCGATAAACTCATCTTT. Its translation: CACDSVGLGETNYTDKLIF.

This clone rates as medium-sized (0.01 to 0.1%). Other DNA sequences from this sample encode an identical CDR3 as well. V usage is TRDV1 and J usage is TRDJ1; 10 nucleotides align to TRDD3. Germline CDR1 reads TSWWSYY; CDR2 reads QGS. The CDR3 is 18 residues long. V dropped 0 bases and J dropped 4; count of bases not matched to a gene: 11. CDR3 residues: CALGELYHGGYADDKLIF. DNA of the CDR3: TGTGCTCTTGGGGAACTCTACCACGGGGGATACGCTGACGATAAACTCATCTTT.

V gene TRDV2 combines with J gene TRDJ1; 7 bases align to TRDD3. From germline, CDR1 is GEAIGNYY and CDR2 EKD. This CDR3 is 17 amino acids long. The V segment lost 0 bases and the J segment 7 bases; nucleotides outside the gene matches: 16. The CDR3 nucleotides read TGTGCCTGTGACACCGTGGAACTGGGGATCACATGGGGTAAACTCATCTTT. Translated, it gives CACDTVELGITWGKLIF.

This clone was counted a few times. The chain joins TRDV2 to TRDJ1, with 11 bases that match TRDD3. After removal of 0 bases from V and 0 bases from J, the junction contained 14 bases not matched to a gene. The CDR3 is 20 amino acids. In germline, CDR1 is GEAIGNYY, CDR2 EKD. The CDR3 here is CACDTVTAGGYPEYTDKLIF. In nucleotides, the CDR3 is TGTGCCTGTGACACCGTAACCGCTGGGGGATACCCGGAGTACACCGATAAACTCATCTTT.

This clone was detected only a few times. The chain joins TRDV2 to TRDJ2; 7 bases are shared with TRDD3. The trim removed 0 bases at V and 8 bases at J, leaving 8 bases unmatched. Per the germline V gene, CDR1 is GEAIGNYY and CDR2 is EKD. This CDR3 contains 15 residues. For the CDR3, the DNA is TGTGCCTGTGACACCGTCGGGGATAGGGTCGCACAACTCTTCTTT. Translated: CACDTVGDRVAQLFF.

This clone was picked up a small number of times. The CDR3 protein is CACDTGPTLLVTDKLIF. The CDR3 DNA is TGTGCCTGTGACACCGGACCTACCCTACTGGTTACCGATAAACTCATCTTT. The chain uses TRDV2 and TRDJ1; D assignment may be TRDD2 or TRDD3 (5 bases each). V was trimmed by 0 bases and J by 2 bases, leaving 18 bases between them. This CDR3 spans 17 amino acids. Germline lookup yields CDR1 GEAIGNYY and CDR2 EKD.

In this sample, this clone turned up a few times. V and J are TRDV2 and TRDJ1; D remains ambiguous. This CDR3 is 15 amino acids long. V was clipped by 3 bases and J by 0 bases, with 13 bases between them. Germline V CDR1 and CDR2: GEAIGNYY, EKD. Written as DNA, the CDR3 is TGTGCCTGTGACCCCCTGTACTCGTACACCGATAAACTCATCTTT. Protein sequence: CACDPLYSYTDKLIF.

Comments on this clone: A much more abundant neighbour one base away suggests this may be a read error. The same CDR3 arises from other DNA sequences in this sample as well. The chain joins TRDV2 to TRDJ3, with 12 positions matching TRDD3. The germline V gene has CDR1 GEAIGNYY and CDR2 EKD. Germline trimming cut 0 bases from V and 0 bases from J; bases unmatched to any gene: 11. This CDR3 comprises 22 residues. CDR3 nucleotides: TGTGCCTGTGACACCTTACTGGGGGATACAGGGAGACCCTCCTGGGACACCCGACAGATGTTTTTC. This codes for CACDTLLGDTGRPSWDTRQMFF.

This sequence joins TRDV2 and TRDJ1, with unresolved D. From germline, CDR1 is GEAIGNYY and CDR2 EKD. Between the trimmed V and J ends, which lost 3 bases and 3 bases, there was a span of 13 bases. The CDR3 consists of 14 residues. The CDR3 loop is CACDQVPPPDKLIF. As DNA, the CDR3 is TGTGCCTGTGACCAAGTACCTCCACCCGATAAACTCATCTTT.

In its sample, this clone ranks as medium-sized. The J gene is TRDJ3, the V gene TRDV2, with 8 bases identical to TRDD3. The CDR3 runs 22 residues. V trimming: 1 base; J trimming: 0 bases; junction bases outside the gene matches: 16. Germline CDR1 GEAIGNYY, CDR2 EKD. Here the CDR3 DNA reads TGTGCCTGTGACACGGTTTTTGGCTGGGGGAGCCCTAGCTCCTGGGACACCCGACAGATGTTTTTC. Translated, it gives CACDTVFGWGSPSSWDTRQMFF.

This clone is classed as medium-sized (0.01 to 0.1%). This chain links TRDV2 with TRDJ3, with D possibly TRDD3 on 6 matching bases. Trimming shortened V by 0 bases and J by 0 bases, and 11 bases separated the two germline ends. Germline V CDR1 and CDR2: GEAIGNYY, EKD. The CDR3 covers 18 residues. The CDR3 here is CACDTWGPSSWDTRQMFF. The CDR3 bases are TGTGCCTGTGACACCTGGGGGCCGAGCTCCTGGGACACCCGACAGATGTTTTTC.

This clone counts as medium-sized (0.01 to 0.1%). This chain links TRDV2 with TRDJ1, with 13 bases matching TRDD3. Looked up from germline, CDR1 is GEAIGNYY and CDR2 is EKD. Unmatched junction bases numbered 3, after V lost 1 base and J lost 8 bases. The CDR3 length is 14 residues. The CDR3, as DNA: TGTGCCTGTGACACTATACTGGGGGATACGAAACTCATCTTT. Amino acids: CACDTILGDTKLIF.

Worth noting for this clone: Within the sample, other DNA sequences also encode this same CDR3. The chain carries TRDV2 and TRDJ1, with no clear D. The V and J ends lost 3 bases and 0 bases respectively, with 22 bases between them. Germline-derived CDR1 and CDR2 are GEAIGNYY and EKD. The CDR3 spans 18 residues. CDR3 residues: CACDPLRTLEGYTDKLIF. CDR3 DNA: TGTGCCTGTGACCCCCTAAGGACTTTAGAGGGGTACACCGATAAACTCATCTTT.

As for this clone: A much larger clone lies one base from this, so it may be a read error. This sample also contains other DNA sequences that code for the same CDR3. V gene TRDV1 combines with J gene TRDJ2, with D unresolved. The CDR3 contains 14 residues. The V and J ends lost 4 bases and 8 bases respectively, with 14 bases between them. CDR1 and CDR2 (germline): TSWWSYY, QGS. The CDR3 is CALGVTGPTAQLFF. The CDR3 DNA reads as TGTGCTCTTGGGGTCACCGGCCCGACGGCACAACTCTTCTTT.